The 25 T cell receptor beta chains below all came from one sample that was sequenced in a study of T-cell memory formation after mild COVID-19. TCRdb re-derived calls from the 5' RACE reads in MiXCR, one entry per CDR3 protein. In the table there are 250,000 to 300,000 distinct CDR3 sequences, roughly 16% of which are singletons. The sample taken for sequencing was PBMCs or a T cell subset sorted from them (not recorded which). All receptors come from a man younger than 30 who had mild COVID-19 (a few samples of this study predate the infection). Cell type and time point are not known.

This clonotype showed up just a few times. The chain employs TRBV24-1 and TRBJ2-1, with TRBD1 identical over 11 bases. Trimming at V came to 2 bases and at J to 10 bases, leaving 6 bases not matched to a gene. Germline V gene lookup returns CDR1 KGHDR and CDR2 SFDVKD. The length of the CDR3 is 15 residues. The CDR3 bases are TGTGCCACCAGTGATTCTACGGACAGGGGGCTCGAGCAGTTCTTC. This sequence encodes CATSDSTDRGLEQFF.

This clonotype turned up a few times. This chain uses TRBV7-9 with TRBJ2-7; no reliable D call. Germline assignment: CDR1 SEHNR and CDR2 FQNEAQ (reference sequence). Trimming removed 3 bases at V and 2 bases at J, with 5 bases between. The CDR3 runs 12 residues. In DNA form, the CDR3 reads TGTGCCAGCAGCTTTCGGACCTACGAGCAGTACGTC. This codes for CASSFRTYEQYV.

Only a few counts were recorded for this clonotype. Written as DNA, the CDR3 is TGTGCCAGCAGCACAAATCCCTTCTCTAGCGGGGATGACAATGAGCAGTTCTTC. Its translation: CASSTNPFSSGDDNEQFF. The chain has TRBV7-9 and TRBJ2-1, with 9 bases identical to TRBD2. This CDR3 is built from 18 residues. Germline values: CDR1 SEHNR, CDR2 FQNEAQ (reference sequence). The ends lost 5 bases at V and 5 bases at J; junction bases unmatched: 16.

The chain is built from TRBV5-1 and TRBJ2-3; D perhaps matches TRBD1 (5 bases). Trimming pared 5 bases from V and 5 bases from J, leaving 15 bases between. Germline V gives CDR1 SGHRS, CDR2 YFSETQ. The CDR3 has 14 amino acids. CDR3 DNA: TGCGCCAGCAGAGACCCAGGGCCGGAAGATACGCAGTATTTT. This translates into CASRDPGPEDTQYF.

This clonotype occurred a few times. This chain connects TRBV5-1 to TRBJ1-1; TRBD1 matches 8 bases. The germline CDR1 and CDR2 sequences are SGHRS and YFSETQ. This CDR3 comprises 16 residues. V lost 5 bases to trimming and J lost 0 bases; unmatched junction nucleotides: 9. CDR3 bases: TGCGCCAGCAGAACCTTAACAGGGGGGGTGAACACTGAAGCTTTCTTT. Translating it yields CASRTLTGGVNTEAFF.

This rearrangement joins TRBV25-1 to TRBJ2-2, with D perhaps TRBD1 (7 bases). The CDR3 spans 14 residues. Germline V lookup: CDR1 MGHDK, CDR2 SYGVNS. V lost 4 bases to trimming and J lost 5 bases, with 11 bases between them. The CDR3 region has the DNA TGTGCCAGCAGTGGGGCAGGGGGGACCGGGGAGCTGTTTTTT. It encodes CASSGAGGTGELFF.

This clonotype was recorded a few times. The chain employs TRBV4-2 and TRBJ2-5, with 7 bases that match TRBD1. Germline trimming cut 1 base from V and 2 bases from J; bases unmatched to any gene: 4. The CDR3 is made up of 15 amino acids. Germline assignment: CDR1 LGHNA and CDR2 YNFKEQ. The CDR3 DNA reads as TGTGCCAGCAGCCAAGTTGACAGGGTACAAGAGACCCAGTACTTC. Residues: CASSQVDRVQETQYF.

The V gene is TRBV27, the J gene TRBJ2-2, with 13 bases aligning to TRBD2. The J segment lost 7 bases and the V segment lost 7 bases, leaving 6 bases of the junction unmatched. CDR3 length equals 15 residues. From germline, CDR1 is MNHEY and CDR2 SMNVEV (reference sequence). The CDR3 region has the DNA TGTGCCAGCAAGGGGACTAGCGGGGTTAGCGGGGAGCTGTTTTTT. Residues: CASKGTSGVSGELFF.

V gene TRBV7-2 combines with J gene TRBJ2-7; D is undetermined. Trimming stripped 1 base from V and 4 bases from J, with 8 bases between. This CDR3 is built from 13 residues. Germline V gene data show CDR1 as SGHTA and CDR2 as FQGNSA. The CDR3 coding sequence is TGTGCCAGCAGCTTAGGTCGGTTTTACGAGCAGTACGTC. It specifies CASSLGRFYEQYV.

This clonotype was counted only a few times. DNA of the CDR3: TGTGCCAGCAGTCCCCTCGGCACAGGCGGCCCCTCTCGTGGCTACACCTTC. This gives the protein CASSPLGTGGPSRGYTF. The V gene is TRBV28, the J gene TRBJ1-2; D perhaps matches TRBD1 (5 bases). V was clipped by 5 bases and J by 7 bases, with 26 bases between them. Germline V gives CDR1 MDHEN, CDR2 SYDVKM. There are 17 residues in the CDR3.

This clonotype was seen a few times. V and J are TRBV29-1 and TRBJ1-2; D is unresolved. The CDR3 spans 12 residues. Germline V CDR1 and CDR2: SQVTM, ANQGSEA. Trimming stripped 7 bases from V and 2 bases from J, with 11 bases between. In DNA form, the CDR3 reads TGCAGCGCCTCCCGCGGGAACTATGGCTACACCTTC. Protein: CSASRGNYGYTF.

This clonotype was counted a few times. This chain uses TRBV10-1 with TRBJ2-7; TRBD2 agrees at 7 bases. Germline V lookup: CDR1 WNHNN, CDR2 SYGVQD (reference sequence). The J segment lost 6 bases and the V segment lost 7 bases, leaving 9 bases of the junction unmatched. This CDR3 comprises 13 residues. This chain's CDR3 is CASKREATGEQYV. In DNA, the CDR3 is TGCGCCAGCAAACGGGAGGCTACTGGCGAGCAGTACGTC.

This clonotype was counted at least ten times. The gene calls are TRBV18 and TRBJ2-1; 8 nucleotides match TRBD1. The CDR3 runs to 16 residues. Germline CDR1 reads KGHSH; CDR2 reads LQKENI. V trimming: 4 bases; J trimming: 4 bases; junction bases outside the gene matches: 9. DNA for the CDR3: TGTGCCAGCTCACTTAATCAGGGGGCGAAGTACAATGAGCAGTTCTTC. Protein sequence: CASSLNQGAKYNEQFF.

This chain connects TRBV9 to TRBJ1-4; no clear D gene. The germline V gene has CDR1 SGDLS and CDR2 YYNGEE. The CDR3 is 17 residues long. V was clipped by 3 bases and J by 0 bases, with 15 bases between them. The CDR3 spells CASSARHGGATNEKLFF. The CDR3, as DNA: TGTGCCAGCAGCGCCCGACATGGAGGAGCAACTAATGAAAAACTGTTTTTT.

The chain uses TRBV4-1 and TRBJ2-5; D is perhaps TRBD1 (6 bases). This CDR3 is built from 14 residues. V lost 6 bases to trimming and J lost 4 bases, with 15 bases between them. CDR1 is MGHRA, CDR2 YSYEKL, per germline. The CDR3 reads CASRHTPGAETQYF. The CDR3 coding sequence is TGCGCCAGCAGGCATACACCAGGGGCAGAGACCCAGTACTTC.

J is TRBJ2-3 and V is TRBV11-1, with 13 bases lining up with TRBD2. The germline V gene has CDR1 SGHAT and CDR2 FQDESV (reference sequence). The CDR3 runs 16 residues. Losses at the gene ends were 5 bases for V and 4 bases for J; bases not matched to a gene: 6. This CDR3 is CASSEGLAGASDTQYF. The CDR3 DNA is TGTGCCAGCAGCGAAGGACTAGCGGGGGCCTCAGATACGCAGTATTTT.

The chain is built from TRBV30 and TRBJ1-1; a possible D gene is TRBD1 (5 bases). In germline, CDR1 is GTSNPN, CDR2 SVGIG (reference sequence). This CDR3 has 15 residues. Deletions cut 2 bases from V and 5 bases from J, with 18 bases between. CDR3 sequence (DNA): TGTGCCTGGAGTCTCCCGCGGGGGGGAAATACTGAAGCTTTCTTT. Residues: CAWSLPRGGNTEAFF.

The rearrangement uses TRBV7-6 and TRBJ2-5, with 9 nucleotides matching TRBD2. Germline CDR1 SGHVS, CDR2 FNYEAQ. V lost 3 bases, J lost 3 bases, and 5 bases stayed unmatched. The CDR3 length is 15 residues. The CDR3 bases are TGTGCCAGCAGCTTGCGGGGGGGCCCGGAAGAGACCCAGTACTTC. Amino acids: CASSLRGGPEETQYF.

The V gene is TRBV7-6, the J gene TRBJ1-4; TRBD1 might be the D (6 bases). Looked up from germline, CDR1 is SGHVS and CDR2 is FNYEAQ. This CDR3 has 16 amino acids. Trimming shortened V by 4 bases and J by 3 bases, and 15 bases separated the two germline ends. The CDR3 is CASSSPWQGSNEKLFF. In nucleotides, the CDR3 is TGTGCCAGCAGCTCCCCGTGGCAGGGGTCTAATGAAAAACTGTTTTTT.

The J gene is TRBJ1-4, the V gene TRBV5-6; no firm D call. Germline values: CDR1 SGHDT, CDR2 YYEEEE. The CDR3 runs to 12 residues. Trimming took off 0 bases at V and 10 bases at J, with 7 bases between the two ends. In nucleotides, the CDR3 is TGTGCCAGCAGCTTGGAGAGCGGAAAACTGTTTTTT. Residues: CASSLESGKLFF.

There are a few counts of this clonotype. The chain is built from TRBV3-1 and TRBJ2-1; D uncertain. The CDR3 totals 14 residues. From germline, CDR1 is LGHDT and CDR2 YNNKEL (reference sequence). V was cut by 1 base and J by 5 bases, with 9 bases left in between. CDR3 residues: CASSQVSRNNEQFF. The CDR3 bases are TGTGCCAGCAGCCAAGTGAGCAGGAACAATGAGCAGTTCTTC.

The chain joins TRBV27 to TRBJ1-4; 7 bases map to TRBD1. This CDR3 is 14 amino acids long. Germline assignment: CDR1 MNHEY and CDR2 SMNVEV (reference sequence). The V gene end was trimmed by 1 base and the J gene end by 8 bases; junction bases not matched to a gene: 4. CDR3 in amino acids: CASSLLGGAEKLFF. The CDR3 DNA reads as TGTGCCAGCAGTTTATTAGGGGGCGCCGAAAAACTGTTTTTT.

The rearrangement uses TRBV5-1 and TRBJ2-3; 8 bases are shared with TRBD2. This CDR3 spans 15 amino acids. Trimming removed 6 bases from V and 4 bases from J; junction bases left unmatched: 10. From germline, CDR1 is SGHRS and CDR2 YFSETQ. CDR3 nucleotides: TGCGCCAGCACCCTGGGAGTAGCGGGGCCAGATACGCAGTATTTT. It encodes CASTLGVAGPDTQYF.

The chain links TRBV12-3 or TRBV12-4 to TRBJ2-2; TRBD2 might be the D (7 bases). The CDR3 covers 15 residues. V was shortened by 5 bases and J by 7 bases, with 17 bases between the two germline ends. The DNA for the CDR3 is TGTGCCAGCAGTCCCCGGGAGGAGACAGGCGGGGAGCTGTTTTTT. Protein: CASSPREETGGELFF.

This chain joins TRBV4-1 and TRBJ1-1, with D unresolved. The length of the CDR3 is 15 residues. CDR1 is MGHRA, CDR2 YSYEKL, per germline. Trimming left V 0 bases short and J 5 bases short, with 13 bases between. For the CDR3, the DNA is TGCGCCAGCAGCCAAGATCGCGGCCAAGGGACTGAAGCTTTCTTT. It translates to CASSQDRGQGTEAFF.